These 28 T cell receptor beta chains share one sample of origin, sequenced in a study of T cell repertoires in cytomegalovirus infection. TCRdb reprocessed the reads via MiXCR and lists one record per CDR3 protein. The sample carries roughly 130,000 distinct CDR3 sequences, 7% to 9.5% recorded once. Material for sequencing was PBMCs. The origin of the receptors is a human donor in good health (CMV status not recorded). Some clones in this sample may be carry-over from other donors' samples.

This clonotype has at least ten counts. The gene calls are TRBV27 and TRBJ1-2; D uncertain. The V end was cut by 8 bases, the J end by 9 bases, with 19 bases between. CDR1 and CDR2 from the germline V gene are MNHEY and SMNVEV (reference sequence). CDR3 length: 13 residues. CDR3 residues: CASGQAPDRSYTF. The CDR3 DNA reads TGTGCCAGCGGCCAGGCCCCTGATAGAAGCTACACCTTC.

The sample holds many counts of this clonotype. The V gene is TRBV28, the J gene TRBJ2-7, with 10 bases matching TRBD1. The germline CDR1 and CDR2 sequences are MDHEN and SYDVKM. The CDR3 totals 14 residues. Losses at the gene ends were 8 bases for V and 2 bases for J; bases not matched to a gene: 6. Here the CDR3 reads CASGTGTGAYEQYF. CDR3 nucleotides: TGTGCCAGCGGAACCGGGACAGGGGCCTACGAGCAGTACTTC. Combining the CDR3 with reference TRBV28 and TRBJ2-7 gives the whole variable domain DVKVTQSSRYLVKRTGEKVFLECVQDMDHENMFWYRQDPGLGLRLIYFSYDVKMKEKGDIPEGYSVSREKKERFSLILESASTNQTSMYLCASGTGTGAYEQYFGPGTRLTVT.

In its sample, this clonotype was seen many times. The V and J genes are TRBV7-2 and TRBJ1-1; 9 nucleotides line up with TRBD1. In germline, CDR1 is SGHTA, CDR2 FQGNSA. The CDR3 totals 15 residues. J gave up 5 bases and V 3 bases, and 7 bases lay outside the gene matches. The CDR3 here is CASSFPGTGSTEAFF. For the CDR3, the DNA is TGTGCCAGCAGCTTCCCCGGGACAGGGAGTACTGAAGCTTTCTTT.

This clonotype was seen a handful of times. The chain joins TRBV29-1 to TRBJ1-5, with no clear D. The CDR3 contains 17 residues. The germline V gene encodes CDR1 SQVTM and CDR2 ANQGSEA. The CDR3 nucleotides are TGCTCGATCTATGCCCCAGTGGACCACCACGGCAATCAGCCCCAGCATTTT. Residues: CSIYAPVDHHGNQPQHF.

A note on this clonotype: A much larger clone lies a single base off, so this may be a read error. The V and J genes are TRBV7-4 and TRBJ2-3; D call uncertain. The CDR3 extends over 15 amino acids. The germline V gene encodes CDR1 SGHVT and CDR2 SQSDAQ. The CDR3 region has the DNA TGTGCCAGCAGCTTAATGGGAACTTTTTCAGATAAGCAGTATTTT. Translated: CASSLMGTFSDKQYF.

This clonotype showed up many times. The CDR3 is CSVGGTEAFF. The CDR3 region has the DNA TGCAGCGTTGGAGGGACTGAAGCTTTCTTT. This chain links TRBV29-1 with TRBJ1-1, with no clear D. This CDR3 comprises 10 residues. Germline CDR1 SQVTM, CDR2 ANQGSEA. V dropped 4 bases and J dropped 5 bases, with 5 bases sitting between them. Full variable domain (outside the CDR3, taken from reference TRBV29-1 and TRBJ1-1): SAVISQKPSRDICQRGTSLTIQCQVDSQVTMMFWYRQQPGQSLTLIATANQGSEATYESGFVIDKFPISRPNLTFSTLTVSNMSPEDSSIYLCSVGGTEAFFGQGTRLTVV.

This clonotype was seen many times. This sequence joins TRBV7-2 and TRBJ2-7; D unresolved. V was trimmed by 2 bases and J by 4 bases, leaving 12 bases between them. The CDR3 sequence is 14 residues long. CDR1 and CDR2 from the germline V gene are SGHTA and FQGNSA. The CDR3 protein is CASSLRVSEYEQYF. Here the CDR3 DNA reads TGTGCCAGCAGCTTAAGGGTTAGTGAGTACGAGCAGTACTTC.

This clonotype was counted ten times or more. Germline and junction disagree at one end, which may indicate a read error. The J gene is TRBJ1-5, the V gene TRBV12-3 or TRBV12-4, with TRBD1 as a possible D gene (6 bases). The CDR3 runs to 15 residues. CDR3 nucleotides: TGTGCCAGCGGCGGACAGCCTTATAGCAATCGGCCCCAGCATTTT. This gives the protein CASGGQPYSNRPQHF.

The rearrangement links TRBV18 to TRBJ2-2; 8 positions match TRBD1. The trim removed 3 bases at V and 4 bases at J, leaving 7 bases unmatched. CDR3 length: 16 amino acids. CDR1 is KGHSH, CDR2 LQKENI, per germline. The CDR3 DNA is TGTGCCAGCTCACCCAGGACAGGGATCAGCACCGGGGAGCTGTTTTTT. Its translation is CASSPRTGISTGELFF.

The chain links TRBV24-1 to TRBJ2-1; a possible D gene is TRBD1 (6 bases). There are 15 residues in the CDR3. V lost 3 bases, J lost 2 bases, and 10 bases lay in between. CDR1 and CDR2 (germline): KGHDR, SFDVKD. Here the CDR3 DNA reads TGTGCCACCAGTGATCCCGGGACACCCTACAATGAGCAGTTCTTC. It codes for CATSDPGTPYNEQFF.

In its sample, this clonotype was seen many times. V usage is TRBV20-1 and J usage is TRBJ2-1; 10 bases fit TRBD1. The ends lost 3 bases at V and 8 bases at J; junction bases unmatched: 10. CDR1 is DFQATT, CDR2 SNEGSKA, per germline (reference sequence). The CDR3 is 15 residues long. The CDR3 is CSASVAGTGEYEQFF. The CDR3 region has the DNA TGCAGTGCTAGTGTAGCCGGGACAGGGGAGTATGAGCAGTTCTTC.

About this clonotype: At one boundary the junction diverges from the germline segment, which might be a read error. J is TRBJ2-7 and V is TRBV5-1; 10 bases align to TRBD2. The V gene's germline CDR1 is SGHRS and CDR2 YFSETQ. This CDR3 has 16 amino acids. CDR3: CACSSNSGGPSYEQYF. CDR3 nucleotide sequence: TGCGCCTGCAGCTCTAATAGCGGGGGGCCCTCCTACGAGCAGTACTTC.

This clonotype was found many times. V is TRBV27 and J is TRBJ2-7; 7 bases match TRBD1. V trimming: 6 bases; J trimming: 2 bases; junction bases outside the gene matches: 13. The CDR3 has 16 residues. Germline loops: CDR1 MNHEY, CDR2 SMNVEV (reference sequence). The CDR3 nucleotides read TGTGCCAGCAGCCCCGGACAGGTGCAGGCAACCTACGAGCAGTACTTC. Its protein product is CASSPGQVQATYEQYF.

This clonotype was seen at least ten times. This chain uses TRBV28 with TRBJ2-7; 7 bases match TRBD1. Germline values: CDR1 MDHEN, CDR2 SYDVKM. The trim removed 4 bases at V and 0 bases at J, leaving 12 bases unmatched. This CDR3 region has 17 residues. CDR3 nucleotides: TGTGCCAGCAGTTCCCTTCCCCGGACAGGTATCTCCTACGAGCAGTACTTC. Protein: CASSSLPRTGISYEQYF.

The V gene is TRBV29-1, the J gene TRBJ2-5; 7 bases align to TRBD1. J was trimmed by 4 bases and V by 1 base; bases with no gene match: 0. The CDR3 extends over 12 amino acids. The germline V gene encodes CDR1 SQVTM and CDR2 ANQGSEA. The CDR3 DNA reads TGCAGCGTTGAAGGACAGGGAGAGACCCAGTACTTC. This encodes CSVEGQGETQYF.

This clonotype was recorded at least ten times. J is TRBJ2-1 and V is TRBV7-2, with D uncertain. V lost 5 bases, J lost 6 bases, and 11 bases lay in between. Germline V CDR1 and CDR2: SGHTA, FQGNSA. This CDR3 comprises 13 residues. As DNA, the CDR3 is TGTGCCAGCAGCGCCGGTCCTTCCAATGAGCAGTTCTTC. Residues: CASSAGPSNEQFF.

As for this clonotype: A much bigger clone sits one base away, suggesting this may be a read error. The chain couples TRBV19 to TRBJ1-5; no clear D gene. CDR1 and CDR2 (germline): LNHDA, SQIVND (reference sequence). The CDR3 length is 14 residues. DNA of the CDR3: TGTGCCGGTAGTATAAGGGCCGGCGTGCAGCCCCAGCATTTT. Its translation is CAGSIRAGVQPQHF.

This clonotype was detected ten times or more. The J gene is TRBJ1-1, the V gene TRBV24-1; a possible D gene is TRBD1 (5 bases). V lost 0 bases and J lost 1, with 14 bases in between. CDR1 KGHDR and CDR2 SFDVKD come from the germline V gene. This CDR3 is 17 amino acids long. CDR3 sequence reads: CATSDLPGRGGNTEAFF. As DNA, the CDR3 is TGTGCCACCAGTGATTTGCCGGGGCGCGGCGGGAACACTGAAGCTTTCTTT.

The chain links TRBV28 to TRBJ1-2; D is possibly TRBD1 (5 bases). V lost 6 bases to trimming and J lost 0 bases, with 8 bases between them. This CDR3 spans 13 amino acids. Germline loops: CDR1 MDHEN, CDR2 SYDVKM. CDR3 sequence reads: CASRGPPNYGYTF. CDR3 sequence (DNA): TGTGCCAGCAGGGGGCCACCTAACTATGGCTACACCTTC.

There are many counts of this clonotype. CDR3 sequence (DNA): TGTGCCAGCACCCCGGACAGCTACAATGAGCAGTTCTTC. Encoded protein: CASTPDSYNEQFF. The chain carries TRBV28 and TRBJ2-1; D is perhaps TRBD1 (6 bases). Germline CDR1 reads MDHEN; CDR2 reads SYDVKM. The CDR3 has 13 residues. The ends were cut back, 7 bases at V and 3 bases at J, with 10 bases in the middle.

The chain recombines TRBV6-2 or TRBV6-3 with TRBJ2-1, with 11 bases matching TRBD2. This CDR3 has 16 amino acids. Germline V CDR1 and CDR2: MNHEY, SVGEGT. The trim removed 6 bases at V and 6 bases at J, leaving 10 bases unmatched. CDR3 in amino acids: CASSRSGTSGGNEQFF. The CDR3 nucleotides read TGTGCCAGCAGCCGGTCAGGGACTAGCGGCGGCAATGAGCAGTTCTTC.

This clonotype was counted ten times or more. The chain employs TRBV2 and TRBJ1-2, with unresolved D. CDR3 size: 10 residues. Germline V gene sequence: CDR1 SNHLY, CDR2 FYNNEI. The germline V and J ends were trimmed by 6 bases and 6 bases, with 5 bases remaining between them. The CDR3 nucleotides read TGTGCCAGCAGCGCAAATGGCTACACCTTC. Translation: CASSANGYTF.

This clonotype occurred many times. The chain carries TRBV28 and TRBJ1-2, with D tentatively TRBD1 (5 bases). The V end was cut by 1 base, the J end by 1 base, with 22 bases between. Germline assignment: CDR1 MDHEN and CDR2 SYDVKM. The CDR3 runs to 19 residues. This chain's CDR3 is CASSLLADSPGGVNYGYTF. The DNA for the CDR3 is TGTGCCAGCAGTTTATTAGCCGACAGCCCCGGCGGGGTTAACTATGGCTACACCTTC.

In its sample, this clonotype was seen a few times. The chain combines TRBV29-1 with TRBJ2-1; 8 nucleotides match TRBD2. The V gene end was trimmed by 7 bases and the J gene end by 1 base; junction bases not matched to a gene: 9. Per the germline V gene, CDR1 is SQVTM and CDR2 is ANQGSEA. The length of the CDR3 is 15 residues. The CDR3 here is CSGWGGGSSYNEQFF. The DNA of the CDR3 is TGCAGCGGTTGGGGCGGGGGGTCGTCCTACAATGAGCAGTTCTTC.

This chain uses TRBV28 with TRBJ2-2, with 9 bases matching TRBD2. CDR3 length: 14 amino acids. V was pared by 7 bases and J by 4 bases, with 4 bases of the junction left unmatched. CDR1 and CDR2 from the germline V gene are MDHEN and SYDVKM. CDR3 amino acids: CASIAGDFTGELFF. The CDR3 nucleotides read TGTGCCAGCATAGCGGGGGATTTCACCGGGGAGCTGTTTTTT.

The sample holds many counts of this clonotype. This sequence joins TRBV14 and TRBJ1-4; 10 positions match TRBD1. The germline gives CDR1 SGHDN, CDR2 FVKESK. J was trimmed by 8 bases and V by 4 bases; bases with no gene match: 7. The CDR3 totals 15 residues. The CDR3 loop reads CASSRLGQGREKLFF. CDR3 DNA: TGTGCCAGCAGCCGCCTGGGACAGGGGAGAGAAAAACTGTTTTTT.

This clonotype was seen ten or more times. This chain connects TRBV5-5 to TRBJ2-7; 11 bases align to TRBD1. The length of the CDR3 is 14 residues. Germline V CDR1 and CDR2: SGHKS, YYEKEE (reference sequence). Germline trimming cut 7 bases from V and 11 bases from J; bases unmatched to any gene: 14. CDR3 coding DNA: TGTGCCAGCTCAAACCCCGGGACAGGGGGTCGGGAGTACTTC. This encodes CASSNPGTGGREYF. The full variable domain, its missing parts supplied by reference TRBV5-5 and TRBJ2-7, is DAGVTQSPTHLIKTRGQQVTLRCSPISGHKSVSWYQQVLGQGPQFIFQYYEKEERGRGNFPDRFSARQFPNYSSELNVNALLLGDSALYLCASSNPGTGGREYFGPGTRLTVT.

This clonotype has ten or more counts. The V and J genes are TRBV20-1 and TRBJ1-2, with D unresolved. The CDR3 consists of 10 residues. Trimming removed 6 bases from V and 6 bases from J, with 8 bases in between. The V gene's germline CDR1 is DFQATT and CDR2 SNEGSKA (reference sequence). Here the CDR3 DNA reads TGCAGTGCCGCGGTGCATGGCTACACCTTC. Translation gives CSAAVHGYTF.